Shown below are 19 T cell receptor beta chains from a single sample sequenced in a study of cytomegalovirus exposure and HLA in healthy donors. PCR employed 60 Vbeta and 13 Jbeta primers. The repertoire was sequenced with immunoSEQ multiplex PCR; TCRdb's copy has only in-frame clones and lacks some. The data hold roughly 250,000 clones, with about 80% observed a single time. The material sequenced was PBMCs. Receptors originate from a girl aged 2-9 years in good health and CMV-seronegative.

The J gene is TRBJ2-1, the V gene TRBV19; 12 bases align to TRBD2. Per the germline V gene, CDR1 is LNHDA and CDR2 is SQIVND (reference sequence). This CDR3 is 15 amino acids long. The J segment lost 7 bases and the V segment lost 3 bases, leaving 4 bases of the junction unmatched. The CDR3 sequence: CASSIGLAGGNEQFF. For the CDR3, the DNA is TGTGCCAGTAGTATTGGTCTAGCGGGAGGGAATGAGCAGTTCTTC.

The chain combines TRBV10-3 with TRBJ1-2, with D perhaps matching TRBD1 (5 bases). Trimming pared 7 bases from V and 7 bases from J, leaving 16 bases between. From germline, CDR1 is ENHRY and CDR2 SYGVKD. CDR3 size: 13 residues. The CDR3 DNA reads TGTGCCATCACTGGAGTGGCAGGGTTTGGCTACACCTTC. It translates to CAITGVAGFGYTF.

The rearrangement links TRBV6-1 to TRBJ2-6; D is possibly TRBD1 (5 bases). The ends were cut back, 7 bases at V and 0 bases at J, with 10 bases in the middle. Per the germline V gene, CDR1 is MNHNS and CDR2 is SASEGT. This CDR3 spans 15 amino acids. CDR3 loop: CASKDRASGANVLTF. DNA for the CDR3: TGTGCCAGCAAAGACAGAGCCTCTGGGGCCAACGTCCTGACTTTC.

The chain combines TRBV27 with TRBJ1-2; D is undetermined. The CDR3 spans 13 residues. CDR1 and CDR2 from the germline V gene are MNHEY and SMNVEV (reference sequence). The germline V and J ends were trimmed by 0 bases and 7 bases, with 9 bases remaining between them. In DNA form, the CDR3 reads TGTGCCAGCAGTTTATCCTCGAGGAGTGGCTACACCTTC. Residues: CASSLSSRSGYTF.

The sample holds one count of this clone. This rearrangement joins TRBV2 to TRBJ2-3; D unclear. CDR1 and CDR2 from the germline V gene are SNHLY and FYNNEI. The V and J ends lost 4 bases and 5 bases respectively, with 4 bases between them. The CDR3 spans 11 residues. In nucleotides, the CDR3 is TGTGCCAGCAGTGGAGAAGATACGCAGTATTTT. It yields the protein CASSGEDTQYF.

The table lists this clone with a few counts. The CDR3: CASRTPTGYTEAFF. The CDR3 nucleotides read TGTGCCAGCAGGACCCCGACTGGCTACACTGAAGCTTTCTTT. The chain links TRBV28 to TRBJ1-1; D ambiguous. This CDR3 is 14 amino acids long. Trimming removed 6 bases at V and 3 bases at J, with 14 bases between. CDR1 is MDHEN and CDR2 is SYDVKM in the germline V gene.

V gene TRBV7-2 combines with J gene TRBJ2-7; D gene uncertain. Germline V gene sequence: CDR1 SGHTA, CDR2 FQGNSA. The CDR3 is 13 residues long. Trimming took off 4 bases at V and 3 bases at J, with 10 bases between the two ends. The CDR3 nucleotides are TGTGCCAGCAGCTCCTATCTACTCTACGAGCAGTACTTC. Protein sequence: CASSSYLLYEQYF. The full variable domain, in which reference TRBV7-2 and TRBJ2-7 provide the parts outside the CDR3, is GAGVSQSPSNKVTEKGKDVELRCDPISGHTALYWYRQSLGQGLEFLIYFQGNSAPDKSGLPSDRFSAERTGGSVSTLTIQRTQQEDSAVYLCASSSYLLYEQYFGPGTRLTVT.

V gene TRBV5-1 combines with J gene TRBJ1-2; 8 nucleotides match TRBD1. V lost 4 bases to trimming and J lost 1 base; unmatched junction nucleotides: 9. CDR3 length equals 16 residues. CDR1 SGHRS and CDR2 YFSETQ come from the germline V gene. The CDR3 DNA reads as TGCGCCAGCAGCAAAGGACAGGGCGGGGATAACTATGGCTACACCTTC. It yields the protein CASSKGQGGDNYGYTF.

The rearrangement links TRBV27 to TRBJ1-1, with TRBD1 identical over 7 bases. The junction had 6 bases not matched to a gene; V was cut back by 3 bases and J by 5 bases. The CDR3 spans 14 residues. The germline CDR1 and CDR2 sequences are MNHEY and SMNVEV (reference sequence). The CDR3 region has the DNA TGTGCCAGCAGTTTGGAGGGGGCGATAACTGAAGCTTTCTTT. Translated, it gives CASSLEGAITEAFF.

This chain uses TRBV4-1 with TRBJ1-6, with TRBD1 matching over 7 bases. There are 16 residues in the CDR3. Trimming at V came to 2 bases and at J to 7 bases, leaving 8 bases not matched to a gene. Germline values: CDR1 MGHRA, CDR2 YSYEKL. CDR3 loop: CASSQTTGASNSPLHF. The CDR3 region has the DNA TGCGCCAGCAGCCAAACAACAGGGGCCTCAAATTCACCCCTCCACTTT.

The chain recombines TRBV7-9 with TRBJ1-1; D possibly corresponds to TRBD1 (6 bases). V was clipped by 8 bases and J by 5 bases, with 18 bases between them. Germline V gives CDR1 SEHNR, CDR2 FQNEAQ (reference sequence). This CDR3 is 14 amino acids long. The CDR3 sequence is CASGLNRVNTEAFF. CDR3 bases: TGTGCCAGCGGGCTGAACAGGGTCAATACTGAAGCTTTCTTT.

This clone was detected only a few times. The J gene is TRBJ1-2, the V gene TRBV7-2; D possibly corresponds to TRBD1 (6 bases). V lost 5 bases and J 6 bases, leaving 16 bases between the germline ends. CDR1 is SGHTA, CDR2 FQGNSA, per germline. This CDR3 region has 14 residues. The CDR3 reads CASSQKTGLHGYTF. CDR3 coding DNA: TGTGCCAGCAGCCAGAAGACAGGACTCCATGGCTACACCTTC.

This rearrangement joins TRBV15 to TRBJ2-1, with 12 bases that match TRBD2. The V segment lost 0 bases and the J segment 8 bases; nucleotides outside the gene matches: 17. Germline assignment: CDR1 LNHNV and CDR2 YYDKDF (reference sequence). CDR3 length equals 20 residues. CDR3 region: CATSRDPRPSGRAYQYEQFF. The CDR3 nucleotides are TGTGCCACCAGCAGAGATCCCAGACCTAGCGGGAGGGCATATCAATATGAGCAGTTCTTC. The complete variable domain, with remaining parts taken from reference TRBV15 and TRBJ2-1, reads DAMVIQNPRYQVTQFGKPVTLSCSQTLNHNVMYWYQQKSSQAPKLLFHYYDKDFNNEADTPDNFQSRRPNTSFCFLDIRSPGLGDTAMYLCATSRDPRPSGRAYQYEQFFGPGTRLTVL.

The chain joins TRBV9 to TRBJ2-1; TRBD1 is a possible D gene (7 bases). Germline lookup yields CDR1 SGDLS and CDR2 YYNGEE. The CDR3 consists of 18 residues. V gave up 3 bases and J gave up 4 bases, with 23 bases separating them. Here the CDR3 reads CASSDPRGSRGNYNEQFF. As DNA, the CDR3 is TGTGCCAGCAGCGATCCCCGGGGGAGCAGGGGGAATTACAATGAGCAGTTCTTC.

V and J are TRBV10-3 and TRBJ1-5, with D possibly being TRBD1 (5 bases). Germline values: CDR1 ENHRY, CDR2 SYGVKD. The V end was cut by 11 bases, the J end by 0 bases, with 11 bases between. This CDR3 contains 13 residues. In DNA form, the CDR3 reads TGTGCCCGTGGAGGGGTTAGCAATCAGCCCCAGCATTTT. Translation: CARGGVSNQPQHF.

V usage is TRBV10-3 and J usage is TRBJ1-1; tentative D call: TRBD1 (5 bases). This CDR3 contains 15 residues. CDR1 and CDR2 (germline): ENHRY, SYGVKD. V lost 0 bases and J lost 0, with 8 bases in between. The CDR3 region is CAISESQGMNTEAFF. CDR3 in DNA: TGTGCCATCAGTGAGTCCCAGGGTATGAACACTGAAGCTTTCTTT.

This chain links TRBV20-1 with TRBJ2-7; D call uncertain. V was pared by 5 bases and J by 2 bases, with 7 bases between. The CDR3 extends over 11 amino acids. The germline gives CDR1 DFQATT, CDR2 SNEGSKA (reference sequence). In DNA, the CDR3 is TGCAGTGCTCCACTCACCTACGAGCAGTACTTC. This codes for CSAPLTYEQYF.

Written as DNA, the CDR3 is TGTGCCAGCAGCTCATCCGGGACTTCGGGAAAACTGTTTTTT. Protein: CASSSSGTSGKLFF. The chain carries TRBV11-2 and TRBJ1-4; perhaps TRBD1 as D (5 bases). CDR3 length: 14 residues. The V gene's germline CDR1 is SGHAT and CDR2 FQNNGV. The ends were cut back, 4 bases at V and 10 bases at J, with 16 bases in the middle.

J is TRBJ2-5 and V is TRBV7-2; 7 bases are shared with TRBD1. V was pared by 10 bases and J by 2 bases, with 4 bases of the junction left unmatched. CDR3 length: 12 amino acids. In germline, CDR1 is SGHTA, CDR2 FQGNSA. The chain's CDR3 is CATRQGQETQYF. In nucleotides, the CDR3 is TGTGCCACCCGACAGGGACAAGAGACCCAGTACTTC.